This T cell receptor (beta chain) is from a study of cytomegalovirus exposure and HLA in healthy donors. The assay was immunoSEQ multiplex PCR, and TCRdb's table has in-frame clones only and misses some. The sample yields over 200,000 clones, around 87% seen once. V shed 0 bases, J shed 1 base, and the junction held 0 bases outside the gene matches. The length of the CDR3 is 14 residues. Germline values: CDR1 SGHRS, CDR2 YFSETQ. Findings and caveats of the study: In a later analysis, first-cohort TCR clusters were found to tend to co-occur in the approximately 120 validation repertoires.

Concerning this clone: Its antigen is not known. Other DNA sequences of this sample code for an identical CDR3.

This clonotype originated in a woman in her late teens or twenties in good health and CMV-seronegative. This chain connects TRBV5-1 to TRBJ2-5; 7 bases align to TRBD1. The sample taken for sequencing was PBMCs. The CDR3 reads CASSLAGGQETQYF. CDR3 sequence (DNA): TGCGCCAGCAGCTTGGCAGGGGGCCAAGAGACCCAGTACTTC. Based on the CDR3 plus reference TRBV5-1 and TRBJ2-5, the full variable domain is KAGVTQTPRYLIKTRGQQVTLSCSPISGHRSVSWYQQTPGQGLQFLFEYFSETQRNKGNFPGRFSGRQFSNSRSEMNVSTLELGDSALYLCASSLAGGQETQYFGPGTRLLVL.